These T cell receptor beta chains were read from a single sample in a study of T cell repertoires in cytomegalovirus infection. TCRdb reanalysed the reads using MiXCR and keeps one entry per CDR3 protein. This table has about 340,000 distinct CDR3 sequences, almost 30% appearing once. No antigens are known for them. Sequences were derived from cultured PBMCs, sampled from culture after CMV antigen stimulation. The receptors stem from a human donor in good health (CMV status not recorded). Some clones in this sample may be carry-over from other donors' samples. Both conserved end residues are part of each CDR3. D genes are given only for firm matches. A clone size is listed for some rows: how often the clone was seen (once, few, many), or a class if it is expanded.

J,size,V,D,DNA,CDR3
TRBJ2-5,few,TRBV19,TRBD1,TGTGCCAGTAGTACAGGACAGGTGGGCCAAGAGACCCAGTACTTC,CASSTGQVGQETQYF
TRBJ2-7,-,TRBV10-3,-,TGTGTTGCCGGTGGGGCCTACGAGCAGTACTTC,CVAGGAYEQYF
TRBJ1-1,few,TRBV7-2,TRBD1,TGTGCCAGCAGCCGGACAGGGGGCGGTGAAGCTTTCTTT,CASSRTGGGEAFF
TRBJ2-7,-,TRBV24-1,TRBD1,TGTGCCACCAGTGATAAATCATTACTGACAGGGAAAAACTCCTACGAGCAGTACTTC,CATSDKSLLTGKNSYEQYF
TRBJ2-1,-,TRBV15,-,TGTGCCACCAGCAGAGATTCCGACAGGAACTACAACAATGAGCAGTTCTTC,CATSRDSDRNYNNEQFF
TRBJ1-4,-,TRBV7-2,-,TGTGCCAGCAGCTTAGATCCGGTGAATGAAAAACTGTTTTTT,CASSLDPVNEKLFF
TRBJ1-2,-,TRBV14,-,TGTGCCAGCAGCCGGGACACCAAGGGGTATGGCTACACCTTC,CASSRDTKGYGYTF
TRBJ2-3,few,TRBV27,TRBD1,TGTGCCAGCAGCCCCCCGGGACAGGGAACAGATACGCAGTATTTT,CASSPPGQGTDTQYF
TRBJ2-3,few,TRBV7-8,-,TGTGCCAGCAGCATTAGAAGGGGGGCCACAGATACGCAGTATTTT,CASSIRRGATDTQYF
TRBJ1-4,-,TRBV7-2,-,TGTGCCAGCAGCCCTCGGGCCGCAACTAATGAAAAACTGTTTTTT,CASSPRAATNEKLFF